This note documents a single T cell receptor (beta chain) sequence. Its matching antigen is unknown. This record comes from a study of cytomegalovirus exposure and HLA in healthy donors. Amplification used 60 Vbeta primers and 13 Jbeta primers. Measured with immunoSEQ multiplex PCR; TCRdb has only the in-frame clones, and not every one. Of more than 75,000 clones detected, 79% appear once; the ten largest clones hold 2.5%. Whole-study results and caveats: Rare TCR sequences dominated, though some public TCRs recurred in many donors. The study assumed roughly uniform donor sequencing depth for presence/absence analyses. TCR beta sequences numbering roughly 16,000 were associated with HLA alleles at 0.05 false discovery rate in a later analysis. Researchers had no immune exposure information except CMV serostatus available.

CDR1 and CDR2 from the germline V gene are SEHNR and FQNEAQ (reference sequence). Trimming took off 3 bases at V and 6 bases at J, with 14 bases between the two ends. This CDR3 spans 14 amino acids. The TCR comes from a man aged 30 to 39 in good health and CMV-seronegative. The chain is built from TRBV7-9 and TRBJ1-2, with D hard to call. The sample taken for sequencing was PBMCs. CDR3 coding DNA: TGTGCCAGCAGCTTGCCGGGGAGTGGAGATGGCTACACCTTC. It is translated as CASSLPGSGDGYTF. The full variable domain, in which reference TRBV7-9 and TRBJ1-2 provide the parts outside the CDR3, is DTGVSQNPRHKITKRGQNVTFRCDPISEHNRLYWYRQTLGQGPEFLTYFQNEAQLEKSRLLSDRFSAERPKGSFSTLEIQRTEQGDSAMYLCASSLPGSGDGYTFGSGTRLTVV.